The 21 T cell receptor beta chains below were found in one sample sequenced in a study of T cells expressing NK-cell markers (dated by TCRdb to 2019 to 2021). The library was generated by 5' RACE. TCRdb shows the sequencer as Illumina HiSeq 2000. One entry per CDR3 protein sequence results from the TCRdb reprocessing of the reads, with DNA left out. The table for this sample lists around 180,000 distinct CDR3 sequences. The ten biggest clones cover around 20% of the sample. The sequenced sample consisted of blood T cells: a sorted CD56 or NKG2C T cell subset, CD4+ or CD8+ T cells, or bulk PBMC T cells (not recorded which). All receptors derive from a man aged 18-70 years in good health.

The J gene is TRBJ2-7, the V gene TRBV10-2; TCRdb proposes TRBD1, but this gene call is untestable without DNA. CDR3 length: 15 amino acids. The V gene's germline CDR1 is WSHSY and CDR2 SAAADI. CDR3 sequence reads: CASSTPVQRDYEQYF.

The V and J genes are TRBV9 and TRBJ2-1; the TRBD1 assignment by TCRdb is unverifiable without DNA. Per germline, CDR1 SGDLS and CDR2 YYNGEE. The CDR3 extends over 15 amino acids. CDR3 in amino acids: CASSQHWAVGNEQFF.

This sequence joins TRBV5-5 and TRBJ2-2; TCRdb outputs TRBD2, but without DNA this stays unchecked. CDR1 is SGHKS and CDR2 is YYEKEE in the germline V gene (reference sequence). The CDR3 spans 14 residues. The CDR3 loop is CASTGTSGTGELFF.

This chain uses TRBV19 with TRBJ2-7. CDR1 LNHDA and CDR2 SQIVND come from the germline V gene (reference sequence). The CDR3 contains 14 residues. The CDR3 is CASSPQRPLHEQYF.

CDR3 sequence reads: CASSVAGTAAGELFF. This sequence joins TRBV7-9 and TRBJ2-2; there is no DNA to check the TCRdb D call of TRBD1. Germline V gene data show CDR1 as SEHNR and CDR2 as FQNEAQ (reference sequence). This CDR3 is 15 amino acids long. Full variable domain (outside the CDR3, taken from reference TRBV7-9 and TRBJ2-2): DTGVSQNPRHKITKRGQNVTFRCDPISEHNRLYWYRQTLGQGPEFLTYFQNEAQLEKSRLLSDRFSAERPKGSFSTLEIQRTEQGDSAMYLCASSVAGTAAGELFFGEGSRLTVL.

This chain joins TRBV7-8 and TRBJ2-1; with no DNA, the TCRdb D assignment of TRBD1 cannot be verified. Germline lookup yields CDR1 SGHVS and CDR2 FQNEAQ. There are 14 residues in the CDR3. The CDR3 spells CASSLLGAYNEQFF.

The gene calls are TRBV2 and TRBJ2-5; TCRdb indicates TRBD1, and absent DNA this call remains unverified. Germline loops: CDR1 SNHLY, CDR2 FYNNEI. The CDR3 covers 13 residues. CDR3 amino acids: CASKVRDQETQYF.

The chain recombines TRBV6-1 with TRBJ2-7; the TCRdb call, TRBD2, lacks DNA for checking. The CDR3 extends over 15 amino acids. Germline loops: CDR1 MNHNS, CDR2 SASEGT. CDR3 sequence: CASSERGLVVYEQYF.

The V gene is TRBV24-1, the J gene TRBJ2-2; there is no DNA to check the TCRdb D call of TRBD1. This CDR3 comprises 14 residues. Germline V gives CDR1 KGHDR, CDR2 SFDVKD. The CDR3 here is CATSGQGEAGELFF.

The chain is built from TRBV21-1 and TRBJ2-2; TCRdb selects TRBD2, and the lack of DNA leaves this call unchecked. TRBV21-1 is reported as a pseudogene. CDR3 length equals 15 residues. The CDR3 loop is CASIGGRTSTGELFF.

This chain links TRBV7-9 with TRBJ2-7; the TCRdb D gene call, TRBD1, has no DNA to confirm it. This CDR3 region has 15 residues. CDR1 is SEHNR, CDR2 FQNEAQ, per germline (reference sequence). CDR3 residues: CASSLAVRVAHEQYF.

The chain is built from TRBV10-3 and TRBJ2-7; TCRdb designates TRBD2, a call that cannot be tested without DNA. From germline, CDR1 is ENHRY and CDR2 SYGVKD. The CDR3 is made up of 14 amino acids. The CDR3 is CAISEGQNSYEQYF.

This chain connects TRBV6-1 to TRBJ2-5; the TCRdb call, TRBD1, lacks DNA for checking. The CDR3 sequence is 14 residues long. The germline gives CDR1 MNHNS, CDR2 SASEGT. The CDR3 sequence: CASSTRLWVETQYF.

This chain joins TRBV20-1 and TRBJ2-3. This CDR3 comprises 15 residues. The germline CDR1 and CDR2 sequences are DFQATT and SNEGSKA (reference sequence). The chain's CDR3 is CSVEELYSSTDTQYF.

The rearrangement links TRBV30 to TRBJ2-7; TCRdb proposes TRBD2, but this gene call is untestable without DNA. This CDR3 comprises 13 residues. CDR1 GTSNPN and CDR2 SVGIG come from the germline V gene (reference sequence). CDR3 sequence: CAWRGIGRYEQYF.

The gene calls are TRBV4-1 and TRBJ2-3; TCRdb gives TRBD2 as the D gene, but with no DNA this cannot be confirmed. Germline CDR1 is MGHRA and CDR2 is YSYEKL. The CDR3 runs to 16 residues. The CDR3 sequence: CASSQGPSGITDTQYF.

V and J are TRBV12-3 or TRBV12-4 and TRBJ2-5; TCRdb's D call, TRBD1, is unchecked because there is no DNA. The CDR3 totals 14 residues. The CDR3 loop reads CASSTRGGEETQYF.

This chain uses TRBV29-1 with TRBJ2-7; there is no DNA to check the TCRdb D call of TRBD1. This CDR3 has 15 amino acids. Germline V gene lookup returns CDR1 SQVTM and CDR2 ANQGSEA. The CDR3 reads CSVEFRVQGHPEQYF.

This chain links TRBV20-1 with TRBJ2-7; as DNA is missing, the TRBD1 call by TCRdb cannot be tested. The CDR3 consists of 11 residues. Per the germline V gene, CDR1 is DFQATT and CDR2 is SNEGSKA (reference sequence). The CDR3 loop reads CSCRDNYEQYF.

The rearrangement uses TRBV15 and TRBJ2-5; TCRdb selects TRBD2, and the lack of DNA leaves this call unchecked. The CDR3 sequence is 14 residues long. Per germline, CDR1 LNHNV and CDR2 YYDKDF (reference sequence). The CDR3 sequence is CATSRDRLKETQYF.

The rearrangement links TRBV5-4 to TRBJ2-1; TCRdb's D call of TRBD1 is untestable without DNA. The CDR3 consists of 15 residues. CDR1 SGHNT and CDR2 YYREEE come from the germline V gene (reference sequence). Here the CDR3 reads CASSFGQAPYNEQFF. Together with reference TRBV5-4 and TRBJ2-1, the CDR3 gives the full variable domain: ETGVTQSPTHLIKTRGQQVTLRCSSQSGHNTVSWYQQALGQGPQFIFQYYREEENGRGNFPPRFSGLQFPNYSSELNVNALELDDSALYLCASSFGQAPYNEQFFGPGTRLTVL.